What follows are 8 T cell receptor beta chains derived from one specimen sequenced in a study of breast tumors, draining lymph nodes, adjacent tissues. A single record per CDR3 protein comes from TCRdb applying MiXCR to the multiplex PCR reads. The table records hundreds of thousands of distinct CDR3 sequences, approximately 31% of them present only once. The lymph nodes were axillary draining lymph nodes from breast cancer patients. The sequenced sample was axillary lymph node tissue. Receptors were obtained from a female donor with breast cancer. Some clones in this sample may be carry-over from other donors' samples.

This clonotype was seen many times. This rearrangement joins TRBV6-1 to TRBJ1-5; the D gene is possibly TRBD1 (5 bases). Trimming cost V 2 bases and J 2 bases, with 10 bases left between them. The germline gives CDR1 MNHNS, CDR2 SASEGT. The CDR3 loop spans 15 amino acids. The CDR3 DNA reads TGTGCCAGCAGTGAAATGGGGCTTGGCAATCAGCCCCAGCATTTT. It translates to CASSEMGLGNQPQHF.

Concerning this clonotype itself: A read error may explain this, as a much larger clone is one base away. The rearrangement links TRBV11-2 to TRBJ1-3; 7 bases are a match to TRBD1. Trimming took 5 bases from V and 0 from J; bases not matched to a gene: 4. The CDR3 length is 15 residues. The germline CDR1 and CDR2 sequences are SGHAT and FQNNGV. The CDR3, as DNA: TGTGCCAGCAGCGTAGGGGGCCTCTCTGGAAACACCATATATTTT. Translation: CASSVGGLSGNTIYF.

As concerns this clonotype: One base away lies a much larger clone, so this may be a sequencing read error. The chain combines TRBV9 with TRBJ1-4; perhaps TRBD1 as D (5 bases). The V and J ends lost 10 bases and 0 bases respectively, with 28 bases between them. Germline loops: CDR1 SGDLS, CDR2 YYNGEE. The length of the CDR3 is 19 residues. CDR3 amino acids: CAAGEADLDPVATNEKLFF. In DNA form, the CDR3 reads TGTGCCGCGGGGGAGGCTGATCTCGACCCAGTTGCAACTAATGAAAAACTGTTTTTT. The full variable domain, rest sourced from reference TRBV9 and TRBJ1-4, is DSGVTQTPKHLITATGQRVTLRCSPRSGDLSVYWYQQSLDQGLQFLIQYYNGEERAKGNILERFSAQQFPDLHSELNLSSLELGDSALYFCAAGEADLDPVATNEKLFFGSGTQLSVL.

This clonotype showed up just a few times. The V and J genes are TRBV20-1 and TRBJ2-4; perhaps TRBD2 as D (6 bases). Trimming took off 2 bases at V and 0 bases at J, with 14 bases between the two ends. Germline V gene data show CDR1 as DFQATT and CDR2 as SNEGSKA (reference sequence). The CDR3 has 16 residues. CDR3 sequence: CSARSEEGLAKNIQYF. CDR3 coding DNA: TGCAGTGCTAGATCAGAGGAGGGGCTAGCCAAAAACATTCAGTACTTC.

The chain is built from TRBV28 and TRBJ2-7, with 10 bases fitting TRBD2. Germline V lookup: CDR1 MDHEN, CDR2 SYDVKM. The CDR3 totals 15 residues. Unmatched junction bases numbered 5, after V lost 6 bases and J lost 0 bases. CDR3 residues: CASRKGLASSYEQYF. CDR3 DNA sequence: TGTGCCAGCAGGAAGGGACTAGCGAGCTCCTACGAGCAGTACTTC.

In its sample, this clonotype was seen many times. This rearrangement joins TRBV10-3 to TRBJ2-7; D is unresolved. Trimming took off 4 bases at V and 3 bases at J, with 7 bases between the two ends. The CDR3 is made up of 12 amino acids. The germline gives CDR1 ENHRY, CDR2 SYGVKD. CDR3 bases: TGTGCCATCAGTGGGCTAGACTACGAGCAGTACTTC. Its protein is CAISGLDYEQYF.

This clonotype was detected ten times or more. This chain uses TRBV6-1 with TRBJ2-3; D is perhaps TRBD2 (5 bases). Looked up from germline, CDR1 is MNHNS and CDR2 is SASEGT. V shed 6 bases and J shed 0 bases, with 16 bases lying between them. The CDR3 is 16 amino acids. CDR3 loop: CASSLRADRSTDTQYF. CDR3 in DNA: TGTGCCAGCAGCCTGCGGGCAGATCGTAGCACAGATACGCAGTATTTT.

Many counts were recorded for this clonotype. The chain employs TRBV20-1 and TRBJ2-3; no clear D gene. Trimming stripped 3 bases from V and 4 bases from J, with 2 bases between. The CDR3 runs 10 residues. Germline lookup yields CDR1 DFQATT and CDR2 SNEGSKA (reference sequence). CDR3 in DNA: TGCAGTGCTAGCGCAGATACGCAGTATTTT. Its protein product is CSASADTQYF.